Following are 5 T cell receptor beta chains from one sample sequenced in a study of PD-L1 blockade in urothelial cancer. The method was immunoSEQ multiplex PCR; TCRdb's version includes in-frame clones alone and lacks a portion of them. The sample contains tens of thousands of clones, approximately 90% of which appear only once. Sequencing was performed on PBMCs, taken around atezolizumab (anti-PD-L1) treatment. These receptors were obtained from a man in his 60s with urothelial cancer.

The J gene is TRBJ1-1, the V gene TRBV2, with D perhaps TRBD1 (6 bases). Looked up from germline, CDR1 is SNHLY and CDR2 is FYNNEI. The V end was cut by 8 bases, the J end by 3 bases, with 16 bases between. CDR3 length: 14 residues. CDR3 nucleotides: TGTGCCAGCTTGACAGGTTTGCGGGACACTGAAGCTTTCTTT. It specifies CASLTGLRDTEAFF.

The genes are TRBV11-2 and TRBJ1-1; TRBD1 is a possible D gene (5 bases). Germline CDR1 SGHAT, CDR2 FQNNGV. This CDR3 has 15 residues. V lost 2 bases and J lost 3, with 13 bases in between. The CDR3: CASSLWGRTHTEAFF. CDR3 DNA sequence: TGTGCCAGCAGCTTATGGGGCAGAACCCACACTGAAGCTTTCTTT.

J is TRBJ1-5 and V is TRBV7-2; D is undetermined. Germline lookup yields CDR1 SGHTA and CDR2 FQGNSA. CDR3 length: 13 amino acids. V lost 0 bases to trimming and J lost 4 bases, with 4 bases between them. The CDR3 spells CASSLAENQPQHF. For the CDR3, the DNA is TGTGCCAGCAGCTTAGCAGAGAATCAGCCCCAGCATTTT.

This clone was counted a single time. As DNA, the CDR3 is TGTGCCAGCAGGTGGGACAGGAATCAGCCCCAGCATTTT. Its translation: CASRWDRNQPQHF. The chain combines TRBV28 with TRBJ1-5; 8 bases are shared with TRBD1. Trimming removed 6 bases from V and 4 bases from J; junction bases left unmatched: 2. CDR3 length equals 13 residues. Germline V gene sequence: CDR1 MDHEN, CDR2 SYDVKM.

The chain combines TRBV28 with TRBJ2-1; 11 positions match TRBD2. Germline lookup yields CDR1 MDHEN and CDR2 SYDVKM. This CDR3 is built from 16 residues. V gave up 6 bases and J gave up 3 bases; unmatched junction bases: 7. The CDR3 DNA sequence: TGTGCCAGCAGGGACCTAGCGGGGGGTTACTACAATGAGCAGTTCTTC. Its translation is CASRDLAGGYYNEQFF.